The present T cell receptor beta chain was sequenced within a study of blood T cell repertoires in COVID-19. At the level of the study: Samples representing acute and convalescent COVID-19 were sourced from the United States, Italy and Spain.

Assay: immunoSEQ multiplex PCR; the TCRdb copy retains only in-frame clones and omits some. Here the sample spans fewer than 250,000 clones, 90% being singletons. The CDR3 runs 20 residues. In germline, CDR1 is MNHNS, CDR2 SASEGT. V trimming: 3 bases; J trimming: 0 bases; junction bases outside the gene matches: 11. The chain joins TRBV6-1 to TRBJ2-6, with 10 bases fitting TRBD1. What was sequenced was PBMCs or T cells enriched from blood (not recorded which). The source is a man aged 30 to 39 who had been exposed to COVID-19. The CDR3 sequence: CASSDLGPGQGISGANVLTF. In DNA, the CDR3 is TGTGCCAGCAGTGATCTAGGACCGGGACAGGGGATCTCTGGGGCCAACGTCCTGACTTTC.